The next 14 T cell receptor beta chains were all read from a single sample in a study of blood T cell repertoires in COVID-19. TCRdb keeps only in-frame clones here, not all; method: immunoSEQ multiplex PCR. The table has some 260,000 clones, 86% seen once; the top ten hold about 1.7%. Input material: PBMCs or T cells enriched from blood (not recorded which). These receptors all stem from a man aged 35 to 55 who had recovered from COVID-19.

This chain connects TRBV18 to TRBJ1-5; D unresolved. This CDR3 has 16 residues. V was pared by 3 bases and J by 2 bases, with 14 bases between. Germline CDR1 reads KGHSH; CDR2 reads LQKENI. The CDR3 DNA sequence: TGTGCCAGCTCACCCTCGGGAGCCGGGGGCAATCAGCCCCAGCATTTT. Residues: CASSPSGAGGNQPQHF.

The V gene is TRBV6-5, the J gene TRBJ1-2; D unclear. The CDR3 consists of 14 residues. The germline CDR1 and CDR2 sequences are MNHEY and SVGAGI. Trimming shortened V by 7 bases and J by 4 bases, and 16 bases separated the two germline ends. The CDR3 coding sequence is TGTGCCAGCATCCTGGGCGGGCAGTTCTATGGCTACACCTTC. This sequence encodes CASILGGQFYGYTF.

The chain recombines TRBV7-6 with TRBJ2-1, with D possibly TRBD1 on 6 matching bases. From germline, CDR1 is SGHVS and CDR2 FNYEAQ. V was pared by 3 bases and J by 6 bases, with 9 bases between. The CDR3 is made up of 13 amino acids. As DNA, the CDR3 is TGTGCCAGCAGCTTTGGACAGCCCAATGAGCAGTTCTTC. Translated: CASSFGQPNEQFF.

The chain links TRBV7-9 to TRBJ2-3, with 7 nucleotides matching TRBD2. The CDR3 extends over 14 amino acids. Germline V gene lookup returns CDR1 SEHNR and CDR2 FQNEAQ (reference sequence). The V segment lost 3 bases and the J segment 3 bases; nucleotides outside the gene matches: 3. CDR3 DNA sequence: TGTGCCAGCAGCTTTGGCGGGAGTACAGATACGCAGTATTTT. It translates to CASSFGGSTDTQYF.

The rearrangement links TRBV5-4 to TRBJ2-1; 10 positions match TRBD2. Unmatched junction bases numbered 8, after V lost 6 bases and J lost 8 bases. The germline V gene has CDR1 SGHNT and CDR2 YYREEE (reference sequence). The length of the CDR3 is 14 residues. In DNA form, the CDR3 reads TGTGCCAGCACCGTGCCTAGCGGGAGCGATGAGCAGTTCTTC. Residues: CASTVPSGSDEQFF. Drawing the rest from reference TRBV5-4 and TRBJ2-1, the complete variable domain is ETGVTQSPTHLIKTRGQQVTLRCSSQSGHNTVSWYQQALGQGPQFIFQYYREEENGRGNFPPRFSGLQFPNYSSELNVNALELDDSALYLCASTVPSGSDEQFFGPGTRLTVL.

The chain combines TRBV30 with TRBJ1-3; D not resolved. The CDR3 is 12 amino acids. V was pared by 3 bases and J by 3 bases, with 6 bases between. Per germline, CDR1 GTSNPN and CDR2 SVGIG (reference sequence). CDR3 sequence: CAWRLGGNTIYF. CDR3 nucleotides: TGTGCCTGGAGACTTGGTGGAAACACCATATATTTT. The full variable domain, with the rest looked up from reference TRBV30 and TRBJ1-3, is SQTIHQWPATLVQPVGSPLSLECTVEGTSNPNLYWYRQAAGRGLQLLFYSVGIGQISSEVPQNLSASRPQDRQFILSSKKLLLSDSGFYLCAWRLGGNTIYFGEGSWLTVV.

This rearrangement joins TRBV4-3 to TRBJ2-5; 7 nucleotides align to TRBD2. Germline CDR1 LGHNA, CDR2 YSLEER. The V and J ends lost 0 bases and 0 bases, in that order; junction bases with no gene match: 10. The CDR3 spans 18 residues. In nucleotides, the CDR3 is TGCGCCAGCAGCCAAGATCACCCGGGAGGAGGGTACCAAGAGACCCAGTACTTC. It codes for CASSQDHPGGGYQETQYF.

The chain couples TRBV30 to TRBJ1-5, with 9 bases identical to TRBD1. This CDR3 spans 15 amino acids. From germline, CDR1 is GTSNPN and CDR2 SVGIG (reference sequence). Trimming cost V 0 bases and J 5 bases; bases outside gene matches: 5. The CDR3: CAWSVDTGGYQPQHF. The CDR3 bases are TGTGCCTGGAGTGTAGATACAGGGGGCTATCAGCCCCAGCATTTT.

V is TRBV2 and J is TRBJ2-2; 13 bases map to TRBD2. J lost 7 bases, V lost 6 bases, and 5 bases had no gene match. Germline-derived CDR1 and CDR2 are SNHLY and FYNNEI. The CDR3 loop spans 15 amino acids. In DNA, the CDR3 is TGTGCCAGCAGATGGACTAGCGGGAGTGGCGGGGAGCTGTTTTTT. Translation: CASRWTSGSGGELFF.

The chain uses TRBV5-1 and TRBJ2-7, with 9 positions matching TRBD2. The CDR3 totals 18 residues. The J segment lost 2 bases and the V segment lost 3 bases, leaving 15 bases of the junction unmatched. The germline V gene has CDR1 SGHRS and CDR2 YFSETQ. CDR3 residues: CASSSPGSGSYIPYEQYF. CDR3 nucleotides: TGCGCCAGCAGCTCCCCAGGTAGCGGGAGCTATATCCCCTACGAGCAGTACTTC.

This clone came up once. This chain uses TRBV5-4 with TRBJ2-5; 9 bases agree with TRBD1. The CDR3 runs to 14 residues. V gave up 5 bases and J gave up 2 bases; unmatched junction bases: 4. The V gene's germline CDR1 is SGHNT and CDR2 YYREEE (reference sequence). CDR3 amino acids: CASRKQGAQETQYF. CDR3 sequence (DNA): TGTGCCAGCAGAAAACAGGGGGCGCAAGAGACCCAGTACTTC.

CDR3 in DNA: TGTGCCAGCAACCCCCCGGTGGCAGGGGTCTTGTACGGCTACACCTTC. Protein product: CASNPPVAGVLYGYTF. The V call is TRBV28, the J call TRBJ1-2; perhaps TRBD1 as D (6 bases). Germline V gene sequence: CDR1 MDHEN, CDR2 SYDVKM. The CDR3 consists of 16 residues. Between the trimmed V and J ends, which lost 7 bases and 8 bases, there was a span of 26 bases.

This chain connects TRBV11-3 to TRBJ2-3, with TRBD2 matching over 8 bases. The CDR3 consists of 16 residues. Losses at the gene ends were 1 base for V and 2 bases for J; bases not matched to a gene: 5. The germline gives CDR1 SGHNT, CDR2 YENEEA. The CDR3 sequence: CASSLGQRESTDTQYF. CDR3 nucleotide sequence: TGTGCCAGCAGCTTAGGCCAGCGGGAGTCCACAGATACGCAGTATTTT. Full variable domain (remainder filled in from reference TRBV11-3 and TRBJ2-3): EAGVVQSPRYKIIEKKQPVAFWCNPISGHNTLYWYLQNLGQGPELLIRYENEEAVDDSQLPKDRFSAERLKGVDSTLKIQPAELGDSAVYLCASSLGQRESTDTQYFGPGTRLTVL.

This chain connects TRBV3-1 (or the pseudogene TRBV3-2) to TRBJ2-5, with TRBD2 identical over 10 bases. Germline CDR1 is LGHDT and CDR2 is YNNKEL (reference sequence). The CDR3 contains 16 residues. Trimming took 2 bases from V and 4 from J; bases not matched to a gene: 7. As DNA, the CDR3 is TGTGCCAGCAGCCAAAGTCCAGCGGGAGGGATAGAGACCCAGTACTTC. Its translation: CASSQSPAGGIETQYF.